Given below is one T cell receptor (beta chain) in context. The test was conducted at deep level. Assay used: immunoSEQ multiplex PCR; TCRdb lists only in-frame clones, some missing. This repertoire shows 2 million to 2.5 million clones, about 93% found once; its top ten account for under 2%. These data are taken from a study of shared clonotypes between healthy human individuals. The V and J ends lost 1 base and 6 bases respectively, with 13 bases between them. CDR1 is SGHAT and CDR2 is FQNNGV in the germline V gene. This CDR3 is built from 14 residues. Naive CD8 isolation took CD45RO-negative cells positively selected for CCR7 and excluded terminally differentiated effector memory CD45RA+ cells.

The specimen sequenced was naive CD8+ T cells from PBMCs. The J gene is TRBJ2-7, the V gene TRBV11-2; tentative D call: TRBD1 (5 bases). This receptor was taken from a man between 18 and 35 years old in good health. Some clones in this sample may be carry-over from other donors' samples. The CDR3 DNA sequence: TGTGCCAGCAGCTTAGCACAGGTGGCAGGCGAGCAGTACTTC. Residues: CASSLAQVAGEQYF. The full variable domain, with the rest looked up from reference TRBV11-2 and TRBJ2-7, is EAGVAQSPRYKIIEKRQSVAFWCNPISGHATLYWYQQILGQGPKLLIQFQNNGVVDDSQLPKDRFSAERLKGVDSTLKIQPAKLEDSAVYLCASSLAQVAGEQYFGPGTRLTVT.